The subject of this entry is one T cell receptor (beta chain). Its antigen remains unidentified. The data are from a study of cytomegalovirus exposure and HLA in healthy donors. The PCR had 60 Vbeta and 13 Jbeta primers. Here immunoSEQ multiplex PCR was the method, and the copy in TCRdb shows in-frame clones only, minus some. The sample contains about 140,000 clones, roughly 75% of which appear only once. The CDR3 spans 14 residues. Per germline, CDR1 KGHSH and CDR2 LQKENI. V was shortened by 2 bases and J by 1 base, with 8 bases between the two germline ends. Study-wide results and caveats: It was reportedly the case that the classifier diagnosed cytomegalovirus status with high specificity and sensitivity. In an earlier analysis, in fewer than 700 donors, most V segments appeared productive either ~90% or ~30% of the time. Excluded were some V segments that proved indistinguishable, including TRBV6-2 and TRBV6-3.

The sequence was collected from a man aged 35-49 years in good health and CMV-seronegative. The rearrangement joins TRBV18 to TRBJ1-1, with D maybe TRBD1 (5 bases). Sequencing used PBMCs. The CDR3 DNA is TGTGCCAGCTCACCAAGACAGACGAACACTGAAGCTTTCTTT. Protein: CASSPRQTNTEAFF.